The 20 T cell receptor beta chains given below trace back to one sample, sequenced in a study of blood T cell repertoires in COVID-19. Here immunoSEQ multiplex PCR was the method, and the copy in TCRdb shows in-frame clones only, minus some. The table has around 300,000 clones, approximately 86% seen once. Sequenced sample: PBMCs or T cells enriched from blood (not recorded which). These receptors all come from a woman in her 30s who had recovered from COVID-19.

The count of this clone is one. This sequence joins TRBV7-9 and TRBJ1-1; weak D call: TRBD1 (6 bases). The germline V and J ends were trimmed by 2 bases and 6 bases, with 10 bases remaining between them. The V gene's germline CDR1 is SEHNR and CDR2 FQNEAQ (reference sequence). The CDR3 contains 13 residues. CDR3 sequence (DNA): TGTGCCAGCAGCTTATCCAGGGGCCCTGAAGCTTTCTTT. It encodes CASSLSRGPEAFF. The full variable domain, in which reference TRBV7-9 and TRBJ1-1 provide the parts outside the CDR3, is DTGVSQNPRHKITKRGQNVTFRCDPISEHNRLYWYRQTLGQGPEFLTYFQNEAQLEKSRLLSDRFSAERPKGSFSTLEIQRTEQGDSAMYLCASSLSRGPEAFFGQGTRLTVV.

The chain joins TRBV10-3 to TRBJ1-2; unclear D gene. The CDR3 contains 13 residues. The germline V gene has CDR1 ENHRY and CDR2 SYGVKD. Trimming stripped 3 bases from V and 7 bases from J, with 12 bases between. The CDR3 sequence is CAISEINSRGYTF. CDR3 bases: TGTGCCATCAGTGAAATAAACTCACGTGGCTACACCTTC.

The J gene is TRBJ1-2, the V gene TRBV6-6; 7 positions match TRBD1. Trimming removed 7 bases from V and 4 bases from J; junction bases left unmatched: 9. CDR3 length: 14 residues. The V gene's germline CDR1 is MNHNY and CDR2 SVGAGI (reference sequence). Here the CDR3 reads CASIRETGTYGYTF. The CDR3 coding sequence is TGTGCCAGCATTCGGGAGACAGGGACCTATGGCTACACCTTC.

This sequence joins TRBV19 and TRBJ2-5; 7 nucleotides match TRBD1. J lost 8 bases, V lost 1 base, and 10 bases had no gene match. CDR3 size: 15 residues. CDR1 is LNHDA and CDR2 is SQIVND in the germline V gene (reference sequence). CDR3: CASSIVPQGSGTQYF. The CDR3 DNA reads TGTGCCAGTAGTATAGTCCCACAGGGGTCGGGTACCCAGTACTTC.

This clone was observed once. Here the CDR3 DNA reads TGTGCCAGCAGTTGGGGACTAGCGGGAGCAGGAGAGACCCAGTACTTC. It specifies CASSWGLAGAGETQYF. The chain recombines TRBV28 with TRBJ2-5; 14 nucleotides match TRBD2. Germline assignment: CDR1 MDHEN and CDR2 SYDVKM. Trimming cost V 4 bases and J 4 bases; bases outside gene matches: 5. The CDR3 extends over 16 amino acids.

The chain uses TRBV5-1 and TRBJ2-7; 8 bases are a match to TRBD1. There are 15 residues in the CDR3. J was trimmed by 5 bases and V by 0 bases; bases with no gene match: 7. The germline CDR1 and CDR2 sequences are SGHRS and YFSETQ. CDR3 residues: CASSLVQGAGDEQYF. The CDR3 region has the DNA TGCGCCAGCAGCTTGGTCCAGGGGGCAGGGGACGAGCAGTACTTC.

The chain carries TRBV2 and TRBJ2-2; D is undetermined. CDR1 SNHLY and CDR2 FYNNEI come from the germline V gene. The CDR3 is 13 residues long. V was trimmed by 2 bases and J by 6 bases, leaving 7 bases between them. The CDR3 reads CASSERLAGELFF. The CDR3 DNA is TGTGCCAGCAGTGAACGGCTAGCCGGGGAGCTGTTTTTT.

The chain employs TRBV7-9 and TRBJ1-2, with D unresolved. The germline V and J ends were trimmed by 3 bases and 5 bases, with 16 bases remaining between them. In germline, CDR1 is SEHNR, CDR2 FQNEAQ (reference sequence). The length of the CDR3 is 15 residues. This CDR3 is CASSFPPIGRYGYTF. Here the CDR3 DNA reads TGTGCCAGCAGCTTCCCCCCGATAGGGAGGTATGGCTACACCTTC.

This sequence joins TRBV10-3 and TRBJ2-1; TRBD2 agrees at 12 bases. With V trimmed by 4 bases and J by 8 bases, 6 bases remained unmatched. The CDR3 has 15 amino acids. CDR1 is ENHRY, CDR2 SYGVKD, per germline. CDR3 nucleotides: TGTGCCATCAGTGGGACTAGCGGGACCGGGTATGAGCAGTTCTTC. It yields the protein CAISGTSGTGYEQFF.

The genes are TRBV29-1 and TRBJ1-2; TRBD1 agrees at 8 bases. J was trimmed by 8 bases and V by 5 bases; bases with no gene match: 10. The CDR3 consists of 13 residues. The germline V gene has CDR1 SQVTM and CDR2 ANQGSEA. Here the CDR3 reads CSVLRQGLGGYTF. In DNA, the CDR3 is TGCAGCGTTCTCAGACAGGGGCTGGGGGGCTACACCTTC.

The J gene is TRBJ2-7, the V gene TRBV7-6; 10 nucleotides match TRBD2. Germline trimming cut 6 bases from V and 3 bases from J; bases unmatched to any gene: 8. The V gene's germline CDR1 is SGHVS and CDR2 FNYEAQ. The CDR3 runs to 15 residues. In nucleotides, the CDR3 is TGTGCCAGCAGTCCGCGGACTAGCGGTGTCTACGAGCAGTACTTC. Translating gives CASSPRTSGVYEQYF.

The CDR3 DNA follows: TGCGCCAGCAGCTTCCTTACAGGGGGGAATGAGCAGTTCTTC. Translated: CASSFLTGGNEQFF. This rearrangement joins TRBV5-1 to TRBJ2-1, with 8 bases identical to TRBD1. The germline CDR1 and CDR2 sequences are SGHRS and YFSETQ. Trimming cost V 2 bases and J 7 bases; bases outside gene matches: 5. This CDR3 spans 14 amino acids.

This chain connects TRBV19 to TRBJ1-2, with D perhaps matching TRBD1 (5 bases). The germline V gene encodes CDR1 LNHDA and CDR2 SQIVND (reference sequence). V was trimmed by 3 bases and J by 4 bases, leaving 12 bases between them. The CDR3 is 14 amino acids. CDR3: CASSIVTGLYGYTF. In DNA form, the CDR3 reads TGTGCCAGTAGTATCGTAACAGGCCTCTATGGCTACACCTTC.

The DNA for the CDR3 is TGTGCCAGCAGTTTATGGCCCCCGGACAGGGTGCTCAATCAGCCCCAGCATTTT. Protein: CASSLWPPDRVLNQPQHF. The genes are TRBV27 and TRBJ1-5; 8 bases are a match to TRBD1. The trim removed 1 base at V and 3 bases at J, leaving 11 bases unmatched. The length of the CDR3 is 18 residues. Germline CDR1 reads MNHEY; CDR2 reads SMNVEV (reference sequence).

V and J are TRBV5-1 and TRBJ1-2, with TRBD1 as a possible D gene (6 bases). With 1 base removed from V and 8 bases from J, the gap between germline ends came to 15 bases. Germline CDR1 reads SGHRS; CDR2 reads YFSETQ. The CDR3 extends over 14 amino acids. CDR3 sequence reads: CASSLPGTIHGYTF. CDR3 DNA sequence: TGCGCCAGCAGCTTGCCCGGGACAATTCACGGCTACACCTTC.

This chain connects TRBV2 to TRBJ1-2; TRBD1 aligns across 8 bases. Germline assignment: CDR1 SNHLY and CDR2 FYNNEI. The CDR3 runs 15 residues. V was pared by 6 bases and J by 6 bases, with 12 bases of the junction left unmatched. CDR3 protein: CASRQPGQEFDGYTF. The CDR3 DNA reads TGTGCCAGCAGGCAGCCGGGACAGGAGTTTGATGGCTACACCTTC.

The chain employs TRBV5-6 and TRBJ1-4, with 7 bases identical to TRBD1. Unmatched junction bases numbered 0, after V lost 4 bases and J lost 0 bases. The CDR3 contains 14 residues. The germline CDR1 and CDR2 sequences are SGHDT and YYEEEE. The CDR3 region is CASSQGATNEKLFF. CDR3 DNA sequence: TGTGCCAGCAGCCAGGGGGCAACTAATGAAAAACTGTTTTTT.

This rearrangement joins TRBV3-1 (or the pseudogene TRBV3-2) to TRBJ1-2; possible D gene TRBD1, 6 bases. The CDR3 is made up of 15 amino acids. V dropped 4 bases and J dropped 4 bases, with 16 bases sitting between them. Per the germline V gene, CDR1 is LGHDT and CDR2 is YNNKEL (reference sequence). DNA for the CDR3: TGTGCCAGCAGCCTAGGGGACACGGACATCTATGGCTACACCTTC. Its translation is CASSLGDTDIYGYTF.

This chain joins TRBV5-3 and TRBJ2-1; perhaps TRBD1 as D (5 bases). TRBV5-3 is placed among ORFs of uncertain function. V shed 4 bases and J shed 0 bases, with 11 bases lying between them. The CDR3 spans 15 residues. The CDR3 sequence is CARSRTLSSYNEQFF. Here the CDR3 DNA reads TGTGCCAGAAGCAGGACACTGAGCTCCTACAATGAGCAGTTCTTC.

V is TRBV9 and J is TRBJ2-5; TRBD2 might be the D (6 bases). The CDR3 totals 13 residues. The germline gives CDR1 SGDLS, CDR2 YYNGEE. V lost 0 bases to trimming and J lost 5 bases, with 8 bases between them. CDR3 sequence: CASSVAGGETQYF. The CDR3 DNA follows: TGTGCCAGCAGCGTAGCTGGGGGGGAGACCCAGTACTTC.